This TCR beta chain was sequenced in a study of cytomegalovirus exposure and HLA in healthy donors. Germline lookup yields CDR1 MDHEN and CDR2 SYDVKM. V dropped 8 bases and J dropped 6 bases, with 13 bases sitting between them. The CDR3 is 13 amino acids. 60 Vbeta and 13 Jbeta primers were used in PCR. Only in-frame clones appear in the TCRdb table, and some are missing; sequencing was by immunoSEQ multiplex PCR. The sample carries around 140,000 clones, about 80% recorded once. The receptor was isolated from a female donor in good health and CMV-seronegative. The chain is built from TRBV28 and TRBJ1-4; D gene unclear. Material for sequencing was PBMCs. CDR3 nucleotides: TGTGCCAGCTCACGGCCGCGGTATGAAAAACTGTTTTTT. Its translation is CASSRPRYEKLFF.